This record looks at one TCR beta chain sequence and its context. Its antigen is currently unknown. This sample was included in a study of identifying expanded T cells in peripheral blood. Trimming removed 9 bases from V and 0 bases from J; junction bases left unmatched: 0. The CDR3 totals 13 residues. CDR1 is SGHTA and CDR2 is FQGTGA in the germline V gene. Findings and limits, study-wide: About 1.2 clones differed between technical replicates, versus about 16 and 19 over time. Across healthy donors, higher total template counts meant significantly greater approximately 2-week count variance.

Collection occurred without any documented infections or immune events in donors. Data came from immunoSEQ multiplex PCR; TCRdb stores just in-frame clones and leaves some out. The data hold around 99,000 clones, with 88% observed a single time. Material for sequencing was blood. The origin of this receptor is a person between 18 and 75 years old in good health. The V and J genes are TRBV7-3 and TRBJ2-3; TRBD2 aligns across 10 bases. In DNA, the CDR3 is TGTGCCAGTAGCGGGGGGAGCACAGATACGCAGTATTTT. Protein product: CASSGGSTDTQYF.